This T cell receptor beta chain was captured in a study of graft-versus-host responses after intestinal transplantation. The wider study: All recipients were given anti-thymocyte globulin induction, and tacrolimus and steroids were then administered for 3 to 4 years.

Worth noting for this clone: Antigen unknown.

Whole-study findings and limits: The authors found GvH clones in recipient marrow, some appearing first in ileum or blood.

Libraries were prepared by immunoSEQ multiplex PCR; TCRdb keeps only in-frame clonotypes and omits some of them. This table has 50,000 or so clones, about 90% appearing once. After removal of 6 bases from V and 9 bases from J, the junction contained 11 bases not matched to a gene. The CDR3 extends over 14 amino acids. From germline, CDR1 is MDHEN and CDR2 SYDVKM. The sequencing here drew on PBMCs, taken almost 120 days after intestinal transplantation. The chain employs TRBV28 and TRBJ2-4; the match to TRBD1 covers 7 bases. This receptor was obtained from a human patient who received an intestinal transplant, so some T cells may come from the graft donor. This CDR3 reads CASSGPGQRGIQYF. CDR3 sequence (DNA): TGTGCCAGCAGCGGACCGGGACAGCGAGGCATTCAGTACTTC.